This paragraph reports one TCR beta chain. The antigen is not known. The sample comes from a study of blood T cells in healthy people across ages. On the study more broadly: Capture by template switching was about one barcoded beta molecule per two T cells.

Regarding the study as a whole: Because sorting was not performed, PBMCs prevented conclusive naive versus antigen-experienced comparison. The percentage of naive T cells correlated strongly with TCR beta diversity.

There are 15 residues in the CDR3. Germline-derived CDR1 and CDR2 are LNHNV and YYDKDF (reference sequence). V dropped 3 bases and J dropped 2; count of bases not matched to a gene: 7. The use of a sample-barcoded 5' primer and a J-beta primer mix characterized a second PCR of roughly 6 to 11 cycles. Tagging of each cDNA molecule was performed by a template-switch adaptor with 12 random nucleotides. TCRdb recomputed calls from the 5' RACE reads with MiXCR, one row per CDR3 protein. Of approximately 2,000,000 distinct CDR3 sequences listed, roughly 43% are singletons. This receptor was taken from a human donor in good health. The V call is TRBV15, the J call TRBJ2-7; 7 bases agree with TRBD2. The sequencing sample was made of blood. The CDR3 is CATSRVWEGTYEQYF. CDR3 coding DNA: TGTGCCACCAGCAGGGTATGGGAGGGGACCTACGAGCAGTACTTC.